The text below deals with one T cell receptor beta chain. The antigen is undetermined. Two lung cancer pathologists independently confirmed each histologic diagnosis. Sequencing used immunoSEQ multiplex PCR; TCRdb keeps in-frame clones, though not all of them. The sample consists of about 26,000 clones, approximately 69% of them appearing once. This record belongs to a study of immune evolution from preneoplasia to lung adenocarcinoma. General study results and limits: KRAS-mutant nodules had the highest T cell clonality. Clonality was highest in normal lung, lower in later-stage lesions apparently.

Germline CDR1 MNHNS, CDR2 SASEGT. This CDR3 contains 14 residues. Trimming left V 6 bases short and J 4 bases short, with 15 bases between. This clonotype was obtained from a person in their sixties with invasive lung adenocarcinoma. Some clones in this sample may be carry-over from other donors' samples. The gene calls are TRBV6-1 and TRBJ1-2, with D tentatively TRBD1 (5 bases). Sequencing was carried out using FFPE invasive lung adenocarcinoma tissue. The CDR3 DNA reads as TGTGCCAGCAGGATCATAGGGGCCTTCTATGGCTACACCTTC. Protein sequence: CASRIIGAFYGYTF.